The subject of this entry is one TCR beta chain. Its target is unknown. The sample comes from a study of T cells in localized non-small cell lung cancer. Broader study findings: Heterogeneity remains possible because sequencing was limited to only one tumor region. Uninvolved adjacent lung had the highest recorded T cell clonality, with tumor below it. When the top 100 tumor clones were examined, a median approximately 57 of them also appeared in the adjacent lung, which was paired and uninvolved. There was an association of higher blood T cell density with longer overall survival.

V lost 1 base and J lost 5; bases outside the gene matches: 10. This CDR3 region has 16 residues. Germline lookup yields CDR1 SGDLS and CDR2 YYNGEE. TCRdb keeps only in-frame clones here, not all; method: immunoSEQ multiplex PCR. The sample consists of some 66,000 clones, approximately 84% of them appearing once. The specimen comprised peripheral blood, sampled before any cancer treatment. The rearrangement uses TRBV9 and TRBJ1-1, with 8 bases identical to TRBD1. The clonotype comes from a female donor at least 60 years old with stage I lung adenocarcinoma. CDR3 sequence: CASSVLRTGRWTEAFF. The CDR3 DNA follows: TGTGCCAGCAGCGTATTACGGACAGGGAGGTGGACTGAAGCTTTCTTT.